This T cell receptor (beta chain) was identified in a study of technical replicates of blood from a few donors. Produced via immunoSEQ multiplex PCR; TCRdb's table is partial and in-frame only. The sample yields about 80,000 clones, about 94% seen once. From germline, CDR1 is SGDLS and CDR2 YYNGEE. CDR3 size: 13 residues. V dropped 4 bases and J dropped 9; count of bases not matched to a gene: 4. What was sequenced was T cells isolated from PBMCs. This rearrangement joins TRBV9 to TRBJ1-4; 9 bases line up with TRBD1. The receptor comes from a human donor in good health. Here the CDR3 DNA reads TGTGCCAGCAGCTCGGGGACAGGGCAAAAACTGTTTTTT. Protein: CASSSGTGQKLFF. The whole variable domain, filled in from reference TRBV9 and TRBJ1-4, reads DSGVTQTPKHLITATGQRVTLRCSPRSGDLSVYWYQQSLDQGLQFLIQYYNGEERAKGNILERFSAQQFPDLHSELNLSSLELGDSALYFCASSSGTGQKLFFGSGTQLSVL.